The next 9 T cell receptor beta chains were all read from a single sample in a study of T cells in Graves' hyperthyroidism and ophthalmopathy. Amplification of TCR beta CDR3 regions used RNA as the template. The HTBI primer set was used in a first-round RT-PCR of the TCR CDR3. TCRdb used MiXCR to reprocess the multiplex PCR reads, holding one entry per CDR3 protein. The sample shows roughly 400,000 distinct CDR3 sequences, more than 15% of them seen only once. Input material: blood. These receptors originate from a woman aged 18 to 35 with Graves' hyperthyroidism that later progressed to Graves' ophthalmopathy.

This clonotype was counted at least ten times. The rearrangement uses TRBV7-8 and TRBJ2-2; D is unresolved. Trimming cost V 11 bases and J 1 base, with 11 bases left between them. Germline lookup yields CDR1 SGHVS and CDR2 FQNEAQ. The CDR3 is 13 amino acids. The CDR3 sequence is CACTLGNTGELFF. As DNA, the CDR3 is TGTGCCTGTACTCTCGGGAACACCGGGGAGCTGTTTTTT.

In its sample, this clonotype was seen many times. This rearrangement joins TRBV10-3 to TRBJ2-1; 10 positions agree with TRBD2. V shed 3 bases, J shed 8 bases, and the junction held 10 bases outside the gene matches. CDR3 size: 16 residues. From germline, CDR1 is ENHRY and CDR2 SYGVKD. The CDR3 spells CAISDLGTSVYDEQFF. The CDR3, as DNA: TGTGCCATCAGTGATTTAGGGACTAGCGTTTATGATGAGCAGTTCTTC.

This clonotype was found many times. This sequence joins TRBV7-9 and TRBJ2-7; TRBD1 is a possible D gene (5 bases). This CDR3 region has 13 residues. V was clipped by 5 bases and J by 6 bases, with 14 bases between them. The V gene's germline CDR1 is SEHNR and CDR2 FQNEAQ (reference sequence). In DNA form, the CDR3 reads TGTGCCAGCAGCCCGCCACAGGCTGGCGAGCAGTACTTC. Amino acids: CASSPPQAGEQYF.

This clonotype was observed at least ten times. The chain couples TRBV12-3 or TRBV12-4 to TRBJ2-3; TRBD2 matches at 7 bases. The CDR3 has 14 amino acids. V shed 1 base and J 6 bases; nucleotides not matched to a gene: 4. CDR3 DNA sequence: TGTGCCAGCAGTTTAGGTAGCGGGCGGGATACGCAGTATTTT. Amino acids: CASSLGSGRDTQYF.

This clonotype came up a few times. The rearrangement uses TRBV5-1 and TRBJ1-4; D is uncertain. The V gene's germline CDR1 is SGHRS and CDR2 YFSETQ. The CDR3 runs 16 residues. The germline V and J ends were trimmed by 4 bases and 3 bases, with 16 bases remaining between them. The CDR3 sequence is CASSQSPEVANEKLFF. CDR3 nucleotide sequence: TGCGCCAGCAGCCAATCCCCGGAGGTGGCTAATGAAAAACTGTTTTTT.

This clonotype was seen only a few times. The V call is TRBV20-1, the J call TRBJ2-2, with D hard to call. Deletions cut 4 bases from V and 5 bases from J, with 5 bases between. Germline V gene sequence: CDR1 DFQATT, CDR2 SNEGSKA (reference sequence). The CDR3 is 11 residues long. CDR3 coding DNA: TGCAGTGCTACCAAAACCGGGGAGCTGTTTTTT. It encodes CSATKTGELFF.

In its sample, this clonotype was seen many times. The chain employs TRBV24-1 and TRBJ2-1; D ambiguous. CDR3 length: 17 amino acids. Germline V CDR1 and CDR2: KGHDR, SFDVKD. With 4 bases removed from V and 1 base from J, the gap between germline ends came to 16 bases. The CDR3 DNA reads as TGTGCCACCAGTGACAGAAATCGGGCCGCATCCTACAATGAGCAGTTCTTC. This sequence encodes CATSDRNRAASYNEQFF.

This clonotype was detected only a few times. This chain links TRBV7-9 with TRBJ2-7; no firm D call. The CDR3 is made up of 11 amino acids. CDR1 and CDR2 from the germline V gene are SEHNR and FQNEAQ (reference sequence). Trimming cost V 5 bases and J 6 bases, with 8 bases left between them. CDR3 sequence (DNA): TGTGCCAGCAGCATAACGGGCGAGCAGTACTTC. Translation gives CASSITGEQYF.

The sample holds many counts of this clonotype. The chain combines TRBV27 with TRBJ1-2; no reliable D call. This CDR3 is built from 14 residues. CDR1 and CDR2 from the germline V gene are MNHEY and SMNVEV (reference sequence). The V end lost 0 bases, the J end lost 3 bases, and 8 bases lay between the germline ends. The CDR3 coding sequence is TGTGCCAGCAGTTTATCGTCAGACCACTATGGCTACACCTTC. Residues: CASSLSSDHYGYTF.